One sample yielded the 24 T cell receptor beta chains listed below, sequenced in a study of blood T cell repertoires in COVID-19. Measured with immunoSEQ multiplex PCR; TCRdb has only the in-frame clones, and not every one. The sample has 350,000 to 400,000 clones, 87% seen once. The sample taken for sequencing was PBMCs or T cells enriched from blood (not recorded which). The receptors stem from a man aged 40-55 years in a cohort exposed to, infected with or recovered from COVID-19 (not recorded which).

The chain couples TRBV5-1 to TRBJ1-2; no clear D gene. The CDR3 runs 13 residues. The ends were cut back, 5 bases at V and 13 bases at J, with 21 bases in the middle. Per germline, CDR1 SGHRS and CDR2 YFSETQ. The CDR3, as DNA: TGCGCCAGCAGAGGGTCCAACGGACGGGAATCCACCTTC. The encoded protein is CASRGSNGRESTF.

The chain uses TRBV2 and TRBJ2-3; no firm D call. The CDR3 is 14 residues long. The germline CDR1 and CDR2 sequences are SNHLY and FYNNEI. V was pared by 4 bases and J by 4 bases, with 12 bases between. Here the CDR3 DNA reads TGTGCCAGCAGTGGGGCGAGATTGGCAGATACGCAGTATTTT. Residues: CASSGARLADTQYF.

DNA for the CDR3: TGTGCCACCAGTGATAGTCTAAACAATGAGCAGTTCTTC. Protein sequence: CATSDSLNNEQFF. V and J are TRBV24-1 and TRBJ2-1; D uncertain. The germline V gene has CDR1 KGHDR and CDR2 SFDVKD. CDR3 length equals 13 residues. V shed 3 bases and J shed 5 bases, with 7 bases lying between them.

V and J are TRBV2 and TRBJ1-5; 8 nucleotides line up with TRBD1. Looked up from germline, CDR1 is SNHLY and CDR2 is FYNNEI. The CDR3 is 13 residues long. Trimming removed 8 bases from V and 4 bases from J; junction bases left unmatched: 4. The CDR3 region has the DNA TGTGCCAGCGTCCGGGACAGGAATCAGCCCCAGCATTTT. This codes for CASVRDRNQPQHF.

This chain joins TRBV7-7 and TRBJ2-3, with 11 bases identical to TRBD1. V lost 5 bases to trimming and J lost 2 bases; unmatched junction nucleotides: 9. Germline V CDR1 and CDR2: SSHAT, FNYEAQ (reference sequence). CDR3 size: 17 residues. The CDR3 nucleotides read TGTGCCAGCAGCCCGAGGATTGGACAGGGGGCCACAGATACGCAGTATTTT. This codes for CASSPRIGQGATDTQYF.

This clone has a single count. CDR3 region: CASSEATVAGGNPGELFF. The CDR3 region has the DNA TGTGCCAGCAGTGAAGCAACTGTAGCGGGAGGAAACCCCGGGGAGCTGTTTTTT. The V gene is TRBV6-1, the J gene TRBJ2-2; 10 nucleotides agree with TRBD2. CDR3 length: 18 amino acids. The germline CDR1 and CDR2 sequences are MNHNS and SASEGT. Trimming at V came to 0 bases and at J to 6 bases, leaving 10 bases not matched to a gene.

The chain links TRBV10-3 to TRBJ2-2, with 7 nucleotides matching TRBD2. Trimming removed 4 bases from V and 6 bases from J; junction bases left unmatched: 2. Per germline, CDR1 ENHRY and CDR2 SYGVKD. The CDR3 runs 13 residues. The CDR3 DNA reads TGTGCCATCAGTGTTCGGGAGGCCGGGGAGCTGTTTTTT. Translating it yields CAISVREAGELFF.

In its sample, this clone was seen a few times. The chain carries TRBV4-2 and TRBJ1-5; D is unclear. Germline CDR1 is LGHNA and CDR2 is YNFKEQ. CDR3 length: 16 residues. V was clipped by 1 base and J by 0 bases, with 10 bases between them. DNA of the CDR3: TGTGCCAGCAGCCAAGTTGTGGGCCATAGCAATCAGCCCCAGCATTTT. Its protein is CASSQVVGHSNQPQHF.

The V gene is TRBV29-1, the J gene TRBJ1-2; D is unresolved. V was shortened by 2 bases and J by 6 bases, with 7 bases between the two germline ends. Germline V gene lookup returns CDR1 SQVTM and CDR2 ANQGSEA. The CDR3 has 11 residues. The CDR3 region has the DNA TGCAGCGTTGAACAGTACGATGGCTACACCTTC. It yields the protein CSVEQYDGYTF.

V gene TRBV5-4 combines with J gene TRBJ2-1; D remains unclear. Trimming took off 4 bases at V and 8 bases at J, with 13 bases between the two ends. CDR1 and CDR2 (germline): SGHNT, YYREEE (reference sequence). There are 13 residues in the CDR3. CDR3 in DNA: TGTGCCAGCAGCCCTTCAAGTGGCCATGAGCAGTTCTTC. Amino acid sequence: CASSPSSGHEQFF.

The chain has TRBV25-1 and TRBJ2-1, with D possibly TRBD1 on 5 matching bases. V lost 4 bases and J lost 6, with 10 bases in between. CDR3 size: 13 residues. The germline V gene encodes CDR1 MGHDK and CDR2 SYGVNS. The CDR3 sequence: CASSGRVGNEQFF. For the CDR3, the DNA is TGTGCCAGCAGTGGCAGGGTAGGCAATGAGCAGTTCTTC. Full variable domain (rest looked up from reference TRBV25-1 and TRBJ2-1): EADIYQTPRYLVIGTGKKITLECSQTMGHDKMYWYQQDPGMELHLIHYSYGVNSTEKGDLSSESTVSRIRTEHFPLTLESARPSHTSQYLCASSGRVGNEQFFGPGTRLTVL.

For this clone: The CDR3 does not end in the conserved phenylalanine or tryptophan, so this is likely a read error. No DNA is shown, since the ends of the CDR3 on it are uncertain; the CDR3 is the one TCRdb lists. V is TRBV10-2 and J is TRBJ2-7; TRBD2, as called in the table, went unchecked against the DNA. Germline V gene sequence: CDR1 WSHSY, CDR2 SAAADI. From its first to its last residue, the CDR3 has 13 amino acids. The CDR3 reads CASSERTSGPLGI.

This clone has just one count. The chain links TRBV15 to TRBJ2-5, with D maybe TRBD1 (5 bases). The germline CDR1 and CDR2 sequences are LNHNV and YYDKDF (reference sequence). The CDR3 runs to 15 residues. Trimming cost V 0 bases and J 5 bases, with 13 bases left between them. The CDR3, as DNA: TGTGCCACCAGCAGAGATTATGGGGCTGGGGAGACCCAGTACTTC. Translating it yields CATSRDYGAGETQYF.

This clone was found once. The chain couples TRBV6-4 to TRBJ1-1; weak D call: TRBD1 (6 bases). CDR1 and CDR2 from the germline V gene are MRHNA and SNTAGT. V lost 4 bases and J 6 bases, leaving 12 bases between the germline ends. The CDR3 length is 13 residues. The CDR3 coding sequence is TGTGCCAGCAGTGCCAACAGGGACGCTGAAGCTTTCTTT. Encoded protein: CASSANRDAEAFF.

The chain links TRBV3-1 (or the pseudogene TRBV3-2) to TRBJ1-5; D is possibly TRBD1 (5 bases). V dropped 2 bases and J dropped 7 bases, with 12 bases sitting between them. The CDR3 has 14 residues. Germline V gene sequence: CDR1 LGHDT, CDR2 YNNKEL (reference sequence). The chain's CDR3 is CASSQRDFKQPQHF. The CDR3 DNA follows: TGTGCCAGCAGCCAACGGGACTTCAAGCAGCCCCAGCATTTT.

This rearrangement joins TRBV9 to TRBJ2-3; D is perhaps TRBD1 (6 bases). Trimming took 0 bases from V and 7 from J, leaving 18 bases between them. The CDR3 has 16 residues. Germline V gene sequence: CDR1 SGDLS, CDR2 YYNGEE. This CDR3 is CASSVVQGQSQNTQYF. The DNA for the CDR3 is TGTGCCAGCAGCGTAGTCCAGGGGCAGTCTCAGAATACGCAGTATTTT. Based on the CDR3 plus reference TRBV9 and TRBJ2-3, the full variable domain is DSGVTQTPKHLITATGQRVTLRCSPRSGDLSVYWYQQSLDQGLQFLIQYYNGEERAKGNILERFSAQQFPDLHSELNLSSLELGDSALYFCASSVVQGQSQNTQYFGPGTRLTVL.

Note on this clone: At one of its ends the junction is not consistent with the germline gene, which may arise from a read error. J is TRBJ2-3 and V is TRBV7-9, with 11 bases identical to TRBD2. The germline V gene has CDR1 SEHNR and CDR2 FQNEAQ (reference sequence). The CDR3 has 15 amino acids. For the CDR3, the DNA is TGTGCCAGCAGTTTAGCGGGAGGGCCGGCAGATACGCAGTATTTT. As protein: CASSLAGGPADTQYF.

This sequence joins TRBV9 and TRBJ2-3, with 9 bases identical to TRBD1. The CDR3 is 15 amino acids. V was clipped by 5 bases and J by 2 bases; unmatched bases: 6. Germline V CDR1 and CDR2: SGDLS, YYNGEE. The CDR3 loop reads CASREQGASTDTQYF. CDR3 DNA sequence: TGTGCCAGCAGGGAACAGGGGGCTTCCACAGATACGCAGTATTTT.

The V gene is TRBV6-5, the J gene TRBJ1-6; D might be TRBD1 (6 bases). Germline CDR1 MNHEY, CDR2 SVGAGI. This CDR3 region has 13 residues. V was clipped by 6 bases and J by 10 bases, with 13 bases between them. The CDR3 DNA follows: TGTGCCAGCAGCGACAGGCGGCAATCACCCCTCCACTTT. It translates to CASSDRRQSPLHF.

The J gene is TRBJ1-1, the V gene TRBV18; 9 bases line up with TRBD1. This CDR3 comprises 16 residues. Germline assignment: CDR1 KGHSH and CDR2 LQKENI. V lost 3 bases, J lost 4 bases, and 9 bases stayed unmatched. Here the CDR3 reads CASSPKGQGSGTEAFF. CDR3 nucleotides: TGTGCCAGCTCACCCAAAGGACAGGGGTCGGGCACTGAAGCTTTCTTT.

The chain employs TRBV6-5 and TRBJ1-2; 7 bases align to TRBD1. The CDR3 covers 12 residues. V shed 8 bases and J 7 bases; nucleotides not matched to a gene: 7. From germline, CDR1 is MNHEY and CDR2 SVGAGI. The CDR3 here is CASRREGAGYTF. CDR3 nucleotides: TGTGCCAGCCGGCGGGAGGGGGCTGGCTACACCTTC.

V usage is TRBV5-4 and J usage is TRBJ1-2; a weak D match, TRBD1 (6 bases). The germline V gene has CDR1 SGHNT and CDR2 YYREEE (reference sequence). The V end was cut by 4 bases, the J end by 4 bases, with 14 bases between. There are 14 residues in the CDR3. The CDR3 DNA is TGTGCCAGCAGCAAGGCAGGGGTCTCCTATGGCTACACCTTC. Translating gives CASSKAGVSYGYTF.

The V call is TRBV6-5, the J call TRBJ2-7; no definite D call. The CDR3 is 13 residues long. V lost 6 bases and J lost 2, with 11 bases in between. Germline-derived CDR1 and CDR2 are MNHEY and SVGAGI. Here the CDR3 DNA reads TGTGCCAGCAGAAATAGTGCGACCTACGAGCAGTACTTC. Encoded protein: CASRNSATYEQYF.

This chain links TRBV24-1 with TRBJ2-1, with D tentatively TRBD1 (5 bases). The CDR3 runs 16 residues. Trimming pared 2 bases from V and 0 bases from J, leaving 10 bases between. In germline, CDR1 is KGHDR, CDR2 SFDVKD. The CDR3 DNA follows: TGTGCCACCAGTGATTGGGGCCGAAACTCCTACAATGAGCAGTTCTTC. It encodes CATSDWGRNSYNEQFF.